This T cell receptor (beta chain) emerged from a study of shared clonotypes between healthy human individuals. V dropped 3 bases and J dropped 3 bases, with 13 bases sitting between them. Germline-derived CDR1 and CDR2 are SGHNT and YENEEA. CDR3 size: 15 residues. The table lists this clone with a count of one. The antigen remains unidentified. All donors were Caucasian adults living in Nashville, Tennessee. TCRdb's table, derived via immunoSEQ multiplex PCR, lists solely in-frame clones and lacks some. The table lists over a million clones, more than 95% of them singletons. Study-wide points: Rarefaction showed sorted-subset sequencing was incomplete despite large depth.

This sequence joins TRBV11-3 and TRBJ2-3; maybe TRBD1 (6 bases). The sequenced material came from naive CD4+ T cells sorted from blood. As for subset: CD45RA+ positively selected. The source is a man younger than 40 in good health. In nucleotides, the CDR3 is TGTGCCAGCAGCTTCGGACAGCGAGGGACAGATACGCAGTATTTT. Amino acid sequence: CASSFGQRGTDTQYF.